This T cell receptor beta chain emerged from a study of cytomegalovirus exposure and HLA in healthy donors. For the study at large: The approximately 680 first-cohort repertoires and the 95 to 150 validation repertoires shared the same platform, a later analysis reported.

Sequenced by immunoSEQ multiplex PCR; TCRdb stores in-frame clones only, minus some. The data hold about 360,000 clones, with more than 80% observed a single time. V was cut by 0 bases and J by 7 bases, with 6 bases left in between. This CDR3 has 12 amino acids. CDR1 is SNHLY, CDR2 FYNNEI, per germline. This clone was detected only a few times. The TCR originated in a woman between 18 and 29 years old in good health and CMV-seronegative. The rearrangement links TRBV2 to TRBJ1-1, with D hard to call. What was sequenced was PBMCs. The CDR3 sequence: CASSEAGGEAFF. CDR3 in DNA: TGTGCCAGCAGTGAAGCCGGAGGTGAAGCTTTCTTT.